The 21 T cell receptor beta chains listed next were all sequenced from one sample in a study of T-cell reconstitution after alpha-beta-depleted transplantation in children. Preparing the TCRbeta library involved the use of unique molecular identifiers. TCRdb re-called the PCR reads through MiXCR, storing one row per CDR3 protein. This table holds 120,000 to 150,000 distinct CDR3 sequences, 8.8% found once. Source: PBMCs, mostly from graft donor cells, taken 180 days after TCRalphabeta/CD19-depleted stem cell transplant. The receptor source for this set is a female patient aged 2 to 10 who had a stem cell transplant for congenital amegakaryocytic thrombocytopenia, so the T cells may come from the graft donor.

This clonotype was counted many times. This rearrangement joins TRBV29-1 to TRBJ2-2; D call uncertain. The germline V and J ends were trimmed by 4 bases and 0 bases, with 9 bases remaining between them. CDR1 and CDR2 from the germline V gene are SQVTM and ANQGSEA. The CDR3 runs to 14 residues. CDR3 protein: CSVARSTNTGELFF. The CDR3 DNA reads as TGCAGCGTTGCTCGCTCGACGAACACCGGGGAGCTGTTTTTT.

Only one count was recorded for this clonotype. The chain combines TRBV20-1 with TRBJ1-5; D gene unclear. Germline CDR1 DFQATT, CDR2 SNEGSKA (reference sequence). Trimming cost V 3 bases and J 7 bases, with 10 bases left between them. The CDR3 has 12 amino acids. This CDR3 is CSASSGEQPQHF. CDR3 nucleotide sequence: TGCAGTGCTAGTAGCGGAGAGCAGCCCCAGCATTTT.

This clonotype has more than one count but fewer than ten. CDR3 protein: CSAENRARAFF. In DNA form, the CDR3 reads TGCAGCGCCGAGAACAGGGCAAGGGCTTTCTTT. The V and J genes are TRBV29-1 and TRBJ1-1; a possible D gene is TRBD1 (6 bases). The germline gives CDR1 SQVTM, CDR2 ANQGSEA. Trimming left V 7 bases short and J 11 bases short, with 17 bases between. The CDR3 is 11 amino acids.

The chain joins TRBV20-1 to TRBJ2-3; 12 bases agree with TRBD2. From germline, CDR1 is DFQATT and CDR2 SNEGSKA (reference sequence). The CDR3 is 14 residues long. V gave up 6 bases and J gave up 6 bases; unmatched junction bases: 7. CDR3 nucleotide sequence: TGCAGTGCACGTCTAGCGGGGGGGCGGGATACGCAGTATTTT. Its protein product is CSARLAGGRDTQYF.

About this clonotype: The junction departs from germline at one end; a sequencing error may be responsible. The CDR3 region has the DNA TGTGCCACCAGCCCCAATTGGGGCAGCGGTCGATCAGATACGCAGTATTTT. This codes for CATSPNWGSGRSDTQYF. The chain carries TRBV3-1 and TRBJ2-3; possibly TRBD1 or TRBD2 for D (5 bases each). The CDR3 spans 17 residues. Per the germline V gene, CDR1 is LGHDT and CDR2 is YNNKEL (reference sequence).

In regard to this clonotype: Its ends do not fully match the called genes, so a read error is possible. This chain links TRBV5-1 with TRBJ2-2; 8 positions agree with TRBD2. This CDR3 is built from 14 residues. Germline V lookup: CDR1 SGHRS, CDR2 YFSETQ. CDR3 DNA: TGCTCCAGCAGCTTGGTAGCGGGGACCGGGGAGCTGTTTTTT. Translated: CSSSLVAGTGELFF.

The table lists this clonotype with a few counts. The V and J genes are TRBV5-1 and TRBJ2-5, with D possibly matching TRBD2 (5 bases). The CDR3 sequence is 15 residues long. V was clipped by 0 bases and J by 0 bases, with 9 bases between them. Germline V gives CDR1 SGHRS, CDR2 YFSETQ. The CDR3 loop is CASSLASPYQETQYF. The CDR3 coding sequence is TGCGCCAGCAGCTTGGCTAGCCCGTACCAAGAGACCCAGTACTTC.

This clonotype was counted only a few times. This sequence joins TRBV4-1 and TRBJ2-6; TRBD1 is a possible D gene (5 bases). V was cut by 3 bases and J by 5 bases, with 20 bases left in between. The germline V gene encodes CDR1 MGHRA and CDR2 YSYEKL. This CDR3 region has 18 residues. CDR3 DNA sequence: TGCGCCAGCAGCCACCCGACAGCTAGGGGTCGGAGGGCCAACGTCCTGACTTTC. It encodes CASSHPTARGRRANVLTF.

This clonotype was seen repeatedly, ten times or more. The V gene is TRBV5-5, the J gene TRBJ2-5; D might be TRBD2 (5 bases). V was trimmed by 0 bases and J by 2 bases, leaving 14 bases between them. CDR3 length: 16 amino acids. The germline CDR1 and CDR2 sequences are SGHKS and YYEKEE (reference sequence). The CDR3 nucleotides are TGTGCCAGCAGCTTGGGAACACAGCGGCCTCAAGAGACCCAGTACTTC. This translates into CASSLGTQRPQETQYF.

This clonotype has ten or more counts. J is TRBJ2-6 and V is TRBV20-1, with D tentatively TRBD1 (5 bases). Per the germline V gene, CDR1 is DFQATT and CDR2 is SNEGSKA (reference sequence). V was clipped by 7 bases and J by 1 base, with 11 bases between them. This CDR3 region has 14 residues. The CDR3 sequence: CSVRAGSGANVLTF. The DNA for the CDR3 is TGCAGTGTCAGGGCCGGGTCTGGGGCCAACGTCCTGACTTTC.

This clonotype was picked up a small number of times. This chain uses TRBV5-1 with TRBJ2-7, with 13 bases lining up with TRBD2. V shed 1 base, J shed 5 bases, and the junction held 6 bases outside the gene matches. Per germline, CDR1 SGHRS and CDR2 YFSETQ. CDR3 length equals 16 residues. DNA for the CDR3: TGCGCCAGCAGCTTGCCGGGACTAGCGGGAAGGCACGAGCAGTACTTC. Protein product: CASSLPGLAGRHEQYF.

The genes are TRBV2 and TRBJ2-7, with 8 positions matching TRBD2. The germline gives CDR1 SNHLY, CDR2 FYNNEI. The ends lost 1 base at V and 2 bases at J; junction bases unmatched: 4. The CDR3 is 15 amino acids. CDR3 sequence: CASSEGFSGTYEQYF. CDR3 nucleotides: TGTGCCAGCAGTGAAGGTTTTAGCGGGACCTACGAGCAGTACTTC.

This clonotype was observed many times. The chain uses TRBV20-1 and TRBJ2-1; 16 bases agree with TRBD2. The CDR3 totals 19 residues. Germline trimming cut 2 bases from V and 6 bases from J; bases unmatched to any gene: 13. Per germline, CDR1 DFQATT and CDR2 SNEGSKA (reference sequence). This CDR3 is CSARYVGTSGRAGGNEQFF. In DNA form, the CDR3 reads TGCAGTGCTAGATATGTAGGGACTAGCGGGAGGGCCGGGGGCAATGAGCAGTTCTTC.

The J gene is TRBJ2-7, the V gene TRBV5-6; D uncertain. In germline, CDR1 is SGHDT, CDR2 YYEEEE. V dropped 7 bases and J dropped 2 bases, with 10 bases sitting between them. This CDR3 has 12 residues. CDR3 in DNA: TGTGCCAGCGGCGAGACTCCCTACGAGCAGTACTTC. Residues: CASGETPYEQYF.

The gene calls are TRBV27 and TRBJ2-3, with 9 bases that match TRBD2. Germline CDR1 reads MNHEY; CDR2 reads SMNVEV (reference sequence). The V gene end was trimmed by 3 bases and the J gene end by 5 bases; junction bases not matched to a gene: 9. This CDR3 region has 16 residues. The CDR3 DNA reads TGTGCCAGCAGTTTTCTGGCGGGAGGGCCAGTAGATACGCAGTATTTT. Amino acids: CASSFLAGGPVDTQYF.

A few counts support this clonotype. The chain joins TRBV6-5 to TRBJ2-1; D call uncertain. The V gene lost 2 bases and the J gene lost 13 bases, with 9 bases spanning the gap. CDR3 length equals 11 residues. The germline gives CDR1 MNHEY, CDR2 SVGAGI. CDR3 DNA: TGTGCCAGCAGTTACCGTAAGGAACAGTTCTTC. Its translation: CASSYRKEQFF.

The chain combines TRBV6-5 with TRBJ2-3; D is undetermined. The CDR3 runs 15 residues. The V end was cut by 0 bases, the J end by 1 base, with 8 bases between. CDR1 is MNHEY, CDR2 SVGAGI, per germline. The CDR3 region has the DNA TGTGCCAGCAGTTACTCCACACTACGCACAGATACGCAGTATTTT. Its translation: CASSYSTLRTDTQYF.

Details on this clonotype: This may come from a read error, since a much larger clone is one base off. The chain carries TRBV20-1 and TRBJ1-1; D is uncertain. Deletions cut 0 bases from V and 5 bases from J, with 13 bases between. Germline-derived CDR1 and CDR2 are DFQATT and SNEGSKA (reference sequence). This CDR3 contains 14 residues. The CDR3 DNA is TGCAGTGCTAGAGATCAAAATGGTGGGACTGAAGCTTTCTTT. The encoded protein is CSARDQNGGTEAFF.

The chain carries TRBV20-1 and TRBJ2-3; 7 bases align to TRBD2. The CDR3 extends over 16 amino acids. CDR1 is DFQATT, CDR2 SNEGSKA, per germline (reference sequence). Trimming removed 2 bases from V and 1 base from J; junction bases left unmatched: 9. The DNA for the CDR3 is TGCAGTGCTAGACTAGCGGAAGAGAGGGGCACAGATACGCAGTATTTT. It yields the protein CSARLAEERGTDTQYF.

As regards this clonotype: A much larger clonotype is one base distant, so this may be a read error. V is TRBV12-3 or TRBV12-4 and J is TRBJ2-4; D possibly uses TRBD1 or TRBD2 (5 bases each). The CDR3 has 14 residues. Deletions cut 8 bases from V and 6 bases from J, with 17 bases between. Here the CDR3 DNA reads TGTGCCAGCCGTACGGGACGGGCCTTAAACATTCAGTACTTC. This translates into CASRTGRALNIQYF.

This clonotype was seen ten or more times. The rearrangement uses TRBV3-1 and TRBJ2-7; 7 nucleotides line up with TRBD1. The CDR3 consists of 17 residues. Germline V gives CDR1 LGHDT, CDR2 YNNKEL (reference sequence). V gave up 0 bases and J gave up 4 bases; unmatched junction bases: 12. CDR3 bases: TGTGCCAGCAGCCAAGATCTGGGACAGCCATTCCGATACGAGCAGTACTTC. Translating it yields CASSQDLGQPFRYEQYF.